This entry features one T cell receptor beta chain sequence. Its antigen is still unknown. This sample was taken from a study of PD-L1 blockade in urothelial cancer. About the study: Beginning in about 2014, patients received atezolizumab, given as 1,200 mg intravenously every 3 weeks. Study-level results: Tumor-associated clones in the blood of durable-benefit patients grew more at 3 weeks.

Measured with immunoSEQ multiplex PCR; TCRdb has only the in-frame clones, and not every one. The table shows 49,000 or so clones, with less than 85% occurring only once. As for time point: pretreatment peripheral blood. The CDR3 runs to 16 residues. The V gene end was trimmed by 5 bases and the J gene end by 5 bases; junction bases not matched to a gene: 9. Germline-derived CDR1 and CDR2 are SGHTA and FQGTGA. This TCR came from a man between 70 and 80 years old with urothelial cancer. V and J are TRBV7-3 and TRBJ2-1; 10 positions match TRBD1. The specimen comprised PBMCs, sampled around atezolizumab (anti-PD-L1) treatment. The CDR3 nucleotides are TGTGCCAGCAGCCCACAAACGGGACAGGGGAACAATGAGCAGTTCTTC. Its translation is CASSPQTGQGNNEQFF.